This T cell receptor (beta chain) was documented in a study of cytomegalovirus exposure and HLA in healthy donors. At the level of the study: Of roughly 400 genotyped donors, about 80% grouped in the Caucasian-associated ancestry cluster.

V was shortened by 2 bases and J by 6 bases, with 16 bases between the two germline ends. The CDR3 loop spans 15 amino acids. Germline V gene data show CDR1 as SGHTA and CDR2 as FQGNSA. Amplification used 60 Vbeta primers and 13 Jbeta primers. Only in-frame clones appear in the TCRdb table, and some are missing; sequencing was by immunoSEQ multiplex PCR. The repertoire includes about 98,000 clones, 74% of them detected once, and 1.8% sits in the top ten. This chain connects TRBV7-2 to TRBJ1-1, with D hard to call. This clonotype was obtained from a male donor in good health and CMV-seronegative. The specimen sequenced was PBMCs. CDR3 protein: CASSLTPPIRPEAFF. In nucleotides, the CDR3 is TGTGCCAGCAGCTTAACACCCCCTATCAGGCCTGAAGCTTTCTTT.